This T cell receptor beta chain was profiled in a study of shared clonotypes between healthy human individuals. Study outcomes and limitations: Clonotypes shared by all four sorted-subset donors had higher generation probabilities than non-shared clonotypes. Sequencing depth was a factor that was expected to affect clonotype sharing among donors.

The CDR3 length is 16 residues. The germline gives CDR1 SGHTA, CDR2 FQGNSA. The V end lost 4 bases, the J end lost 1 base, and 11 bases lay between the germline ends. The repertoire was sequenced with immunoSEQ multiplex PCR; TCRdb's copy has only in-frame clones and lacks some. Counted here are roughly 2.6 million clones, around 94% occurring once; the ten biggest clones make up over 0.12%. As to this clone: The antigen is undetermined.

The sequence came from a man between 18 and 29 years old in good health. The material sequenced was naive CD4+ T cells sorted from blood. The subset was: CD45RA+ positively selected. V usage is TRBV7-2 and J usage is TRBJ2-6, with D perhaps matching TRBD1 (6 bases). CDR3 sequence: CASSSGQLSGANVLTF. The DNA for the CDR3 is TGTGCCAGCAGCTCGGGACAACTATCTGGGGCCAACGTCCTGACTTTC.